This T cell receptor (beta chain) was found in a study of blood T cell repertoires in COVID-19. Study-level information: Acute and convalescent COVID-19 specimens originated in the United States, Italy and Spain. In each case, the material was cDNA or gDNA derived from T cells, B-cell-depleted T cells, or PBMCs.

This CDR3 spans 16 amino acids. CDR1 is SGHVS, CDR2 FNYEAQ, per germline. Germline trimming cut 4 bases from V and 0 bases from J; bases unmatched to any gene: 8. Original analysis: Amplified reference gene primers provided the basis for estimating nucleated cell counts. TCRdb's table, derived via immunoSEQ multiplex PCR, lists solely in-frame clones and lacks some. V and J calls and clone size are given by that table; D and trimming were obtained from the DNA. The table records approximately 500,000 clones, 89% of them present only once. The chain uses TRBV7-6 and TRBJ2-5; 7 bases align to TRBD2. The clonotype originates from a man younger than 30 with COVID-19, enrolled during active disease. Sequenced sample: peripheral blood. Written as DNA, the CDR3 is TGTGCCAGCAGCTCAGGGCCAGCGGGGTACCAAGAGACCCAGTACTTC. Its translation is CASSSGPAGYQETQYF.